The table lists the clone carrying this T cell receptor beta chain with many counts. Construction of the TCRbeta library involved unique molecular identifiers. Each CDR3 protein gets one entry after TCRdb re-called the PCR reads with MiXCR. In the table there are more than 550,000 distinct CDR3 sequences, 10% of which are singletons. This entry belongs to a study of T-cell reconstitution after alpha-beta-depleted transplantation in children. Germline V gene sequence: CDR1 SGHTA, CDR2 FQGTGA. The ends lost 5 bases at V and 7 bases at J; junction bases unmatched: 11. The CDR3 consists of 15 residues. The TCR was taken from a human donor who donated a stem cell graft to a child with acute myeloid leukemia. The sequencing used PBMCs from the stem cell graft donor, collected from the stem cell graft. The chain uses TRBV7-3 and TRBJ2-1; 7 nucleotides align to TRBD2. DNA of the CDR3: TGTGCCAGCAGCCCCAGGACTAGTGGAAGGAATGAGCAGTTCTTC. Residues: CASSPRTSGRNEQFF.